In its sample, the clone carrying this T cell receptor beta chain was seen a few times. This entry belongs to a study of T cell repertoires in cytomegalovirus infection. At the level of the study: A matching HLA type, together with CMV infection, was signaled by public TCR beta signatures.

TCRdb re-derived calls from the reads in MiXCR, one entry per CDR3 protein. The table lists approximately 550,000 distinct CDR3 sequences, 15% to 20% of them singletons. The CDR3 covers 14 residues. Germline values: CDR1 DFQATT, CDR2 SNEGSKA (reference sequence). Trimming took 7 bases from V and 0 from J; bases not matched to a gene: 9. Input material: CD8+ T cells from PBMCs. This receptor was taken from a human donor in good health (CMV status not recorded). Some clones in this sample may be carry-over from other donors' samples. V and J are TRBV20-1 and TRBJ2-7; 7 nucleotides line up with TRBD1. As DNA, the CDR3 is TGCAGTGGTCGAGGGGGCTCGAGCTCCTACGAGCAGTACTTC. It translates to CSGRGGSSSYEQYF.